This is a list of T cell receptor beta chains from one sample in a study of cytomegalovirus exposure and HLA in healthy donors. The assay was immunoSEQ multiplex PCR, and TCRdb's table has in-frame clones only and misses some. Recorded here are tens of thousands of clones; the top ten clones represent 3.5% to 5.5%. The sequencing input was PBMCs. The source of these receptors is a woman aged 40 to 49 in good health and CMV-seropositive. Each CDR3 is given with its conserved first and last residue. The order of the fields is D gene, V gene, J gene, CDR3 DNA, CDR3 protein. D genes are given only for firm matches.

>NA|TRBV28|TRBJ1-2
TGTGCCAGCAGTTCCCAGGGGCGAAATGGCTACACCTTC
CASSSQGRNGYTF
>NA|TRBV2|TRBJ2-2
TGTGCCAGCACCCTCAAGCGGACTAACACCGGGGAGCTGTTTTTT
CASTLKRTNTGELFF
>TRBD1|TRBV9|TRBJ1-1
TGTGCCAGCAGCGTAGGGGGGGACAGAACTGAAGCTTTCTTT
CASSVGGDRTEAFF
>TRBD2|TRBV30|TRBJ2-3
TGTGCCTGGAGCCGGGGGGGGCCCACAGATACGCAGTATTTT
CAWSRGGPTDTQYF
>TRBD2|TRBV18|TRBJ2-5
TGTGCCAGCTCACCAACTAGCGGGGGAGAGACCCAGTACTTC
CASSPTSGGETQYF
>NA|TRBV4-2|TRBJ2-7
TGTGCCAGCAGCCCCCCGGGGAGCGGATACGAGCAGTACTTC
CASSPPGSGYEQYF
>TRBD1|TRBV15|TRBJ1-2
TGTGCCACCAGCAGAGATCGGACAGGGGCCTATGGCTACACCTTC
CATSRDRTGAYGYTF
>TRBD1|TRBV10-3|TRBJ2-1
TGTGCCATCAGTGAGTCGGAGGACAGGGAGATCGATGAGCAGTTCTTC
CAISESEDREIDEQFF
>TRBD2|TRBV30|TRBJ2-1
TGTGCCTGGAGTGTATCGGGTAGCGGGAGGTTAAATGAGCAGTTCTTC
CAWSVSGSGRLNEQFF
>TRBD2|TRBV27|TRBJ2-1
TGTGCCAGCAGTTTCCGGGCTAGCGGGAATGATGAGCAGTTCTTC
CASSFRASGNDEQFF
>TRBD1|TRBV19|TRBJ1-3
TGTGCCAGTACCCGTAATGGACAGGGAGATGGAAACACCATATATTTT
CASTRNGQGDGNTIYF
>NA|TRBV6-1|TRBJ2-3
TGTGCCAGCAGTGTGAACAGACGGGATACGCAGTATTTT
CASSVNRRDTQYF
>TRBD1|TRBV5-1|TRBJ2-5
TGCGCCAGCAGCTTGTTACAGGGGAAAGAGACCCAGTACTTC
CASSLLQGKETQYF
>NA|TRBV19|TRBJ1-3
TGTGCCAGTAGGAGGGAGAGCTCTGGAAACACCATATATTTT
CASRRESSGNTIYF
>TRBD2|TRBV11-2|TRBJ2-7
TGTGCCAGCAGCTATCTCGCGGGAGTGGCCTACGAGCAGTACTTC
CASSYLAGVAYEQYF
>NA|TRBV5-1|TRBJ1-1
TGCGCCAGCAGCTCAAATTTGAACACTGAAGCTTTCTTT
CASSSNLNTEAFF
>TRBD1|TRBV14|TRBJ2-2
TGTGCCAGCAGCCGCGTGACAGGGCGAACCGGGGAGCTGTTTTTT
CASSRVTGRTGELFF
>TRBD1|TRBV2|TRBJ2-7
TGTGCCAGCAGTCCGGGACAGGGGGCCTACGAGCAGTACTTC
CASSPGQGAYEQYF
>TRBD2|TRBV30|TRBJ2-2
TGTGCCTGGTCTAGCGGGGGAAACACCGGGGAGCTGTTTTTT
CAWSSGGNTGELFF
>NA|TRBV2|TRBJ1-2
TGTGCCAGCACACCAGGGCGTTATGGCTACACCTTC
CASTPGRYGYTF
>TRBD1|TRBV5-8|TRBJ1-5
TGTGCCAGCAGCTTGGTTGGGACAGGGTTTTTTCAGCCCCAGCATTTT
CASSLVGTGFFQPQHF
>TRBD1|TRBV29-1|TRBJ2-7
TGCAGCCTCCAACTTGGGACAGGGAGCGACGAGCAGTACTTC
CSLQLGTGSDEQYF
>NA|TRBV4-2|TRBJ1-5
TGTGCCAGCAGCCAAGATGGCGGGGGCTCTAATCAGCCCCAGCATTTT
CASSQDGGGSNQPQHF
>NA|TRBV13|TRBJ1-1
TGTGCCAGCAGCCCCCTACGGGTTACGATGAACACTGAAGCTTTCTTT
CASSPLRVTMNTEAFF
>TRBD1|TRBV7-9|TRBJ2-1
TGTGCCAGCAGCTCAACCAGCCCTGACAGGGTAAACAATGAGCAGTTCTTC
CASSSTSPDRVNNEQFF
>TRBD1|TRBV30|TRBJ1-2
TGTGCCTGGAGCAGGACAGGGAGGTATCGCACCTTC
CAWSRTGRYRTF
>NA|TRBV23-1|TRBJ1-1
TGCGCCAGCAGTCAGGGGGGGCGGAACACTGAAGCTTTCTTT
CASSQGGRNTEAFF
>NA|TRBV7-6|TRBJ2-1
TGTGCCAGCAGCTCCCCTCTAGGCTATGAGCAGTTCTTC
CASSSPLGYEQFF
>TRBD1|TRBV5-4|TRBJ2-2
TGTGCCAGCAGTAATAACAGGGGCGCGAACACCGGGGAGCTGTTTTTT
CASSNNRGANTGELFF
>TRBD2|TRBV7-9|TRBJ2-3
TGTGCCAGCAGCTTAGGCGGGACTACTTGGTCTCATAGCACAGATACGCAGTATTTT
CASSLGGTTWSHSTDTQYF
>NA|TRBV29-1|TRBJ2-3
TGCAGCGTTTGGGGGGGCGAGGCAGATACGCAGTATTTT
CSVWGGEADTQYF
>NA|TRBV18|TRBJ2-1
TGTGCCAGCACGGGGACAAGAAACTCCTACAATGAGCAGTTCTTC
CASTGTRNSYNEQFF
>NA|TRBV7-3|TRBJ2-1
TGTGCCAGCAGCTTACACCCAGGATACAATGAGCAGTTCTTC
CASSLHPGYNEQFF
>TRBD1|TRBV4-3|TRBJ2-7
TGCGCCAGCAGCCAAGATCTTGGGGCAGGGGGCTCCGAGCAGTACTTC
CASSQDLGAGGSEQYF
>TRBD2|TRBV9|TRBJ2-1
TGTGCCAGCAGCGTAGAACCCCCGGGTCGGCGGGAGGGCAGTGAGCAGTTCTTC
CASSVEPPGRREGSEQFF
>NA|TRBV27|TRBJ1-1
TGTGCCAGCAGGCTACAGGGAATGGGCACTGAAGCTTTCTTT
CASRLQGMGTEAFF
>TRBD2|TRBV10-3|TRBJ2-1
TGTGCCATCAGTGAGGTTCCGGGGGGATTTTCCGACAATGAGCAGTTCTTC
CAISEVPGGFSDNEQFF
>NA|TRBV7-9|TRBJ1-1
TGTGCCAGCAGCTTATATACAGGACCAAACACTGAAGCTTTCTTT
CASSLYTGPNTEAFF
>NA|TRBV10-3|TRBJ2-7
TGTGCCATCAGTGAAGTAACAGGAGCCTACGAGCAGTACTTC
CAISEVTGAYEQYF
>TRBD2|TRBV11-2|TRBJ2-3
TGTGCCAGCAGCTTTCGGCTAGCGGGCACAGATACGCAGTATTTT
CASSFRLAGTDTQYF
>NA|TRBV7-8|TRBJ2-5
TGTGCCAGCAGCTTAGAAGGGGTACGTGGGACCCAGTACTTC
CASSLEGVRGTQYF